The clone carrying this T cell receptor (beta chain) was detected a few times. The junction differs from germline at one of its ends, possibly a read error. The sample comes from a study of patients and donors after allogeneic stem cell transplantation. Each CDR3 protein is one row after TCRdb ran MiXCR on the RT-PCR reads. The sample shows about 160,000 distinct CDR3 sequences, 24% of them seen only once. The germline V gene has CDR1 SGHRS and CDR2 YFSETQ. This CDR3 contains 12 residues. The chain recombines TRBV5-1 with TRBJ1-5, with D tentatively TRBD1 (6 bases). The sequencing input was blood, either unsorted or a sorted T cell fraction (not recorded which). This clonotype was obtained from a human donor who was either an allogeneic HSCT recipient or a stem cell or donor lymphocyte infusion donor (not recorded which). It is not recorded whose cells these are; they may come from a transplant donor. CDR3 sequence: CASSSRDTQPDF. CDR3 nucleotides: TGCGCCAGCAGCAGTCGGGACACCCAACCGGATTTT.